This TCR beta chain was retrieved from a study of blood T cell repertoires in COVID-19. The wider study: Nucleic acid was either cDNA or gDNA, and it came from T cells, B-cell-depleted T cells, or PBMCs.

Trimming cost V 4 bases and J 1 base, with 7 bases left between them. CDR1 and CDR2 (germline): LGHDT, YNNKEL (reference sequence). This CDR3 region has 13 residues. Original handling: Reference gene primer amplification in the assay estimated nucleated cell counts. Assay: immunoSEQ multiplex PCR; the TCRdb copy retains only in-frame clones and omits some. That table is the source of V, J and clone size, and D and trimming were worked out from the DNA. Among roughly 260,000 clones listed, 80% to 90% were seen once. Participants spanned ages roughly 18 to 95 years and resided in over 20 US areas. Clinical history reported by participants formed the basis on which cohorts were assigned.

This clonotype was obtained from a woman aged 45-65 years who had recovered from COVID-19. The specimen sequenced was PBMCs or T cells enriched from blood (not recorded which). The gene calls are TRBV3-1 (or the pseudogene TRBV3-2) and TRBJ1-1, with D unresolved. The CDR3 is CASSLDRNTEAFF. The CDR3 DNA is TGTGCCAGCAGCCTAGACCGGAACACTGAAGCTTTCTTT.